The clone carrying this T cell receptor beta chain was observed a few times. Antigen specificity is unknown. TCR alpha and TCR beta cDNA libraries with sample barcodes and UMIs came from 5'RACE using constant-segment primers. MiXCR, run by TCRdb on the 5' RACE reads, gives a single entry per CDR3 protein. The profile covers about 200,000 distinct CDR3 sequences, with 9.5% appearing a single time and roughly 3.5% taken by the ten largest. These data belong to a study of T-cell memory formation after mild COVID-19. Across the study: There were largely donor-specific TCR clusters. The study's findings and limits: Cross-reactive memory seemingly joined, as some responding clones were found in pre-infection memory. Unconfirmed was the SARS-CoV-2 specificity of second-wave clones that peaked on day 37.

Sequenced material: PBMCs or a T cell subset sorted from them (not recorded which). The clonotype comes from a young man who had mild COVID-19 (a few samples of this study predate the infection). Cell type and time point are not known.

CDR3 sequence (DNA): TGTGCCAGTAATCCAGGGGGTTCGCAAGAGACCCAGTACTTC. This encodes CASNPGGSQETQYF. This sequence joins TRBV25-1 and TRBJ2-5, with 7 bases lining up with TRBD1. The ends lost 9 bases at V and 2 bases at J; junction bases unmatched: 9. Germline loops: CDR1 MGHDK, CDR2 SYGVNS. The CDR3 covers 14 residues.